These T cell receptor beta chains were read from a single sample in a study of T-cell reconstitution after alpha-beta-depleted transplantation in children. MiXCR, run by TCRdb on the PCR reads, gives a single entry per CDR3 protein. The sample consists of over 550,000 distinct CDR3 sequences, roughly 10% of them appearing once. This sample comprised PBMCs from the stem cell graft donor, obtained from the stem cell graft. The source of these receptors is a human donor who donated a stem cell graft to a child with acute myeloid leukemia. The CDR3 runs from the conserved cysteine through the conserved F or W. A D gene is named only where the DNA matches it firmly. Clone size appears in some rows only: once, few, many, or a class for an expanded clone.

J	D	size	V	DNA	CDR3
TRBJ2-4	-	-	TRBV28	TGTGCCAGCAGTTTTCGGAGATCGAGAGTAGCCAAAAACATTCAGTACTTC	CASSFRRSRVAKNIQYF
TRBJ1-2	-	-	TRBV20-1	TGCAGTGCTAGAGATCGGGCAGGGATCGGCTACACCTTC	CSARDRAGIGYTF
TRBJ2-1	TRBD2	-	TRBV7-9	TGTGCCAGCAGCTTAGAGCGCATAGCGGGAGTCTACAATGAGCAGTTCTTC	CASSLERIAGVYNEQFF
TRBJ1-1	TRBD1	many	TRBV4-3	TGCGCCAGCAGCCAAGATGGCAAGGGGGCTGGGACTGAAGCTTTCTTT	CASSQDGKGAGTEAFF
TRBJ1-4	TRBD1	-	TRBV20-1	TGCAGTGCTAGAGATTCGGGCAGGGGGCTAGGTGAAAAACTGTTTTTT	CSARDSGRGLGEKLFF
TRBJ1-5	-	-	TRBV7-2	TGTGCCAGCAGCCCAGTTGCCGGAAGCAATCAGCCCCAGCATTTT	CASSPVAGSNQPQHF
TRBJ2-1	TRBD2	-	TRBV6-5	TGTGCCAGCAGTTACACCCTGCGGGGAGCGGGAATCTACAATGAGCAGTTCTTC	CASSYTLRGAGIYNEQFF
TRBJ2-7	TRBD1	many	TRBV28	TGTGCCAGCACAACGAACAGGGGTTTGCCCTACGAGCAGTACTTC	CASTTNRGLPYEQYF
TRBJ2-7	TRBD2	many	TRBV6-1	TGTGCCAGCACGGGGGAGAGCGGGAGTGGCGAGCAGTACTTC	CASTGESGSGEQYF
TRBJ2-1	-	few	TRBV20-1	TGCAGTGCTAGTACTGGTGCTGAGCAGTTCTTC	CSASTGAEQFF
TRBJ2-3	TRBD2	many	TRBV29-1	TGCAGCGTTGTAGGACTAGCGGGAGGCACAGATACGCAGTATTTT	CSVVGLAGGTDTQYF
TRBJ2-7	-	-	TRBV5-1	TGCGCCAGCAGCTTGGGGGGGAACTACGATCCAGGGTACGAGCAGTACTTC	CASSLGGNYDPGYEQYF
TRBJ1-1	-	-	TRBV29-1	TGCAGCGTCCCCCTGGGGGATGCTGAAGCTTTCTTT	CSVPLGDAEAFF
TRBJ1-5	-	few	TRBV29-1	TGCAGCGTTCGTTGGGAGAGCAATCAGCCCCAGCATTTT	CSVRWESNQPQHF
TRBJ2-5	-	many	TRBV5-1	TGCGCCAGCAGCTTCGGCCGGGGGGAGACCCAGTACTTC	CASSFGRGETQYF
TRBJ2-5	TRBD2	-	TRBV2	TGTGCCAGCAGCAGAACCGGGACTAGGGAAGAGACCCAGTACTTC	CASSRTGTREETQYF
TRBJ1-6	TRBD1	few	TRBV25-1	TGTGCCAGCAGTGGCCGGACAGGGGCTTCACCCCTCCACTTT	CASSGRTGASPLHF
TRBJ1-5	-	few	TRBV7-9	TGTGCCAGCGGTTTGAATCAGCCCCAGCATTTT	CASGLNQPQHF
TRBJ2-3	-	many	TRBV29-1	TGCAGCGTTGATGAGGGCACAGATACGCAGTATTTT	CSVDEGTDTQYF
TRBJ2-3	TRBD1	-	TRBV5-4	TGTGCCAGCACCAAAATGACAGGGGAATTCGGAGATACGCAGTATTTT	CASTKMTGEFGDTQYF
TRBJ2-2	-	many	TRBV29-1	TGCAGCGTTGATTTGGGGGGCGGGGAGCTGTTTTTT	CSVDLGGGELFF
TRBJ2-2	TRBD1	-	TRBV24-1	TGTGCCACCAGTGATTTCAGGCAGGGGGTCACCGGGGAGCTGTTTTTT	CATSDFRQGVTGELFF
TRBJ2-2	-	few	TRBV12-3/TRBV12-4	TGTGCCAGCAGCCGAGATACCAGGGCCGACGGGGAGCTGTTTTTT	CASSRDTRADGELFF
TRBJ2-1	-	many	TRBV28	TGTGCCAGCAGTTTCCGTTTACGGGGAGCCCGGGACAATGAGCAGTTCTTC	CASSFRLRGARDNEQFF
TRBJ2-5	-	many	TRBV18	TGTGCCAGCTCACCACAGCAAGAGACCCAGTACTTC	CASSPQQETQYF
TRBJ2-7	-	-	TRBV6-1	TGTGCCGAACAGACCGGTAGGAGCTCCTACGAGCAGTACTTC	CAEQTGRSSYEQYF
TRBJ2-7	-	-	TRBV7-2	TGTGCCAGCAGCTACCGGAGAGGTATGGAGCAGTACTTC	CASSYRRGMEQYF
TRBJ2-1	-	-	TRBV29-1	TGCAGCGTTGGTGGGACCGATCCTCCAGAGCAGTTCTTC	CSVGGTDPPEQFF
TRBJ2-7	TRBD1	-	TRBV7-9	TGTGCCAGCAGCTCCCGGGGACAGGGATCGTCCTACGAGCAGTACTTC	CASSSRGQGSSYEQYF
TRBJ2-3	-	few	TRBV11-2	TGTGCCAGCAGCTTAAGTGACGCTAGCACAGATACGCAGTATTTT	CASSLSDASTDTQYF
TRBJ1-4	-	many	TRBV7-2	TGTGCCAGCAGCGCCACAGGGACTAATGAAAAACTGTTTTTT	CASSATGTNEKLFF
TRBJ1-1	-	few	TRBV28	TGTGCCAGCGGTATATCAGGGCAGAACACTGAAGCTTTCTTT	CASGISGQNTEAFF
TRBJ2-1	TRBD1	many	TRBV28	TGTGCCAGCACCCTAGGACAGGGGGTCAACAATGAGCAGTTCTTC	CASTLGQGVNNEQFF
TRBJ1-5	-	few	TRBV20-1	TGCAGTGCTAGAAAGGAGAACCAGATTAATCAGCCCCAGCATTTT	CSARKENQINQPQHF
TRBJ2-2	-	many	TRBV18	TGTGCCAGCTCGCTGCCCGCCGGGGAGCTGTTTTTT	CASSLPAGELFF
TRBJ2-1	-	-	TRBV7-7	TGTGCTAGCAGCCGTGGTAGTACCACCTACAATGAGCAGTTCTTC	CASSRGSTTYNEQFF
TRBJ2-1	-	many	TRBV12-1	TGTGCCAGCAGCGACAGAGCCAATGAGCAGTTCTTC	CASSDRANEQFF
TRBJ1-1	-	-	TRBV7-9	TGTGCCAGCAGCCCACCCGACACTGAAGCTTTCTTT	CASSPPDTEAFF
TRBJ1-5	-	many	TRBV7-3	TGTGCCAGCAGCTTAATGGGCAGGAAGAATAGCAATCAGCCCCAGCATTTT	CASSLMGRKNSNQPQHF
TRBJ1-5	-	-	TRBV11-2	TGTGCCAGCAGCTTAGGCAGTTTCAATCAGCCCCAGCATTTT	CASSLGSFNQPQHF
TRBJ2-5	TRBD2	few	TRBV12-3/TRBV12-4	TGTGCCAGCAGTCGCTCACTAGCGGGAGGGATGGTGGAAGAGACCCAGTACTTC	CASSRSLAGGMVEETQYF
TRBJ2-2	-	many	TRBV7-9	TGTGCCAGCAGCCCCCTTGGCCCGTCGGGCACCGGGGAGCTGTTTTTT	CASSPLGPSGTGELFF
TRBJ1-5	-	once	TRBV5-8	TGTGCCAGCAGCTTGGGCATCTTCCAGCCCCAGCATTTT	CASSLGIFQPQHF
TRBJ2-1	TRBD1	-	TRBV5-1	TGCGCCAGCAGCATTGTGATAGGGGGCAGGGATGAGCAGTTCTTC	CASSIVIGGRDEQFF
TRBJ2-7	TRBD2	-	TRBV5-1	TGCGCCAGCAGCTTGGAGGCTAGCGGGATAGTTAGGGAGTACTTC	CASSLEASGIVREYF
TRBJ2-2	TRBD1	many	TRBV5-1	TGCGCCAGCAGCTTACAGACAGGGATCTTTACCGGGGAGCTGTTTTTT	CASSLQTGIFTGELFF
TRBJ2-7	TRBD2	-	TRBV9	TGTGCCAGCAGCGAGGGGATTCTAGCGGGAGACTTTGGGGCCTACGAGCAGTACTTC	CASSEGILAGDFGAYEQYF
TRBJ2-1	-	many	TRBV15	TGTGCCACCAGCATGAGAGACAATGAGCAGTTCTTC	CATSMRDNEQFF
TRBJ1-5	-	-	TRBV28	TGTGCCAGCAGTTTAATCGTGGGTAATCAGCCCCAGCATTTT	CASSLIVGNQPQHF
TRBJ2-1	-	few	TRBV2	TGTGCCAGCAGTCGCAGTGGGGCAGGGTTCAACAATGAGCAGTTCTTC	CASSRSGAGFNNEQFF
TRBJ1-1	TRBD1	-	TRBV5-1	TGCGCCAGCAGCTCGGGGACAGGGGTTAAATCTGAAGCTTTCTTT	CASSSGTGVKSEAFF
TRBJ2-1	TRBD2	few	TRBV7-6	TGTGCCAGCTCCGAATTAGCGGGCGCTAATGAGCAGTTCTTC	CASSELAGANEQFF
TRBJ2-1	-	few	TRBV12-5	TGTGCTAGTGCTTTCTACAATGAGCAGTTCTTC	CASAFYNEQFF
TRBJ2-1	-	many	TRBV10-3	TGTGCCATCAGTGATTCCCCGGGGGGCAGAGAGCAGTTCTTC	CAISDSPGGREQFF
TRBJ2-7	-	few	TRBV14	TGTGCCAGCAGCCGAGGGGCAGCCGAACCCTCCTACGAGCAGTACTTC	CASSRGAAEPSYEQYF
TRBJ1-2	-	-	TRBV15	TGTGCCACCAGCAGAGGAGGGGCAGACTCTAACTATGGCTACACCTTC	CATSRGGADSNYGYTF